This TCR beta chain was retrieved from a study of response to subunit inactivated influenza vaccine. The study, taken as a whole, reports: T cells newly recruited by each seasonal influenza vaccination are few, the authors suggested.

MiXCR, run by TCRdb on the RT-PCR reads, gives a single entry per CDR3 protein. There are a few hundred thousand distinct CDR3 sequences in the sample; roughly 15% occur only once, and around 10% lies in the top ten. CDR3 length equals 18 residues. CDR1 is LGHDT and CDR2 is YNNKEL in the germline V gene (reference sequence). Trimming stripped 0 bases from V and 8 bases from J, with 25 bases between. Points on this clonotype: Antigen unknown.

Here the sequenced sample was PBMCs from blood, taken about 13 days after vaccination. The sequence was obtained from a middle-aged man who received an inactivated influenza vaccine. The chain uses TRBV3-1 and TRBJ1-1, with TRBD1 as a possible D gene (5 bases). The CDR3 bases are TGTGCCAGCAGCCAAGAATTGTGGGGAACTGGAGGGGCGCAGGAAGCTTTCTTT. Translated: CASSQELWGTGGAQEAFF.